The entry below describes one TCR beta chain. Antigen: not known. Germline lookup yields CDR1 MDHEN and CDR2 SYDVKM. The V segment lost 6 bases and the J segment 10 bases; nucleotides outside the gene matches: 12. The CDR3 is made up of 16 amino acids. The sample comes from a study of shared clonotypes between healthy human individuals. Here immunoSEQ multiplex PCR was the method, and the copy in TCRdb shows in-frame clones only, minus some. The sample includes roughly 1.5 million clones, around 98% of them seen just once. Study-level points and caveats: A reduction in generation probabilities was seen for non-shared clonotypes relative to those shared by all four donors.

The receptor was derived from a man between 25 and 39 years old in good health. The V gene is TRBV28, the J gene TRBJ2-1, with TRBD2 matching over 13 bases. Material for sequencing was naive CD4+ T cells sorted from blood. Subset given: CD45RA+ positively selected. This CDR3 reads CASRGIGLAGVDEQFF. Here the CDR3 DNA reads TGTGCCAGCAGGGGGATAGGACTAGCGGGAGTAGACGAGCAGTTCTTC. The full variable domain, rest sourced from reference TRBV28 and TRBJ2-1, is DVKVTQSSRYLVKRTGEKVFLECVQDMDHENMFWYRQDPGLGLRLIYFSYDVKMKEKGDIPEGYSVSREKKERFSLILESASTNQTSMYLCASRGIGLAGVDEQFFGPGTRLTVL.